The clone carrying this T cell receptor beta chain was observed once. No antigen is known for it. One end of the junction does not line up with germline, which may come from a read error. These data are taken from a study of molecular identifiers for immune sequencing clone quantification. Findings and limits, study-wide: About a million naive cells reportedly did not prevent detection of spiked Jurkat TCR RNA from one cell.

Making the bulk TCR libraries relied on previously described methods and listed TCR primers. Using its own MiXCR run on the PCR reads, TCRdb lists one record per CDR3 protein. The sample lists about 500,000 distinct CDR3 sequences, about 22% seen once, with 0.7% to 0.95% in the top ten. CDR3 length equals 14 residues. Sorted naive CD8 T cells were those defined as CD8+CD4-CCR7+CD45RA+. The TCR was taken from a human donor in good health. Some libraries in this study had Jurkat cell RNA spiked in. The chain employs TRBV12-3 or TRBV12-4 and TRBJ2-1; no clear D gene. Specimen: naive CD8+ T cells from blood, with Jurkat cell RNA spiked in. Documented subset: FACS-sorted CD8+CD4-CCR7+CD45RA+ naive T cells. CDR3 protein: CASRSKSLNNEQLF. The DNA of the CDR3 is TGTGCCAGCCGTTCTAAGAGCCTGAACAATGAGCAGCTCTTC.